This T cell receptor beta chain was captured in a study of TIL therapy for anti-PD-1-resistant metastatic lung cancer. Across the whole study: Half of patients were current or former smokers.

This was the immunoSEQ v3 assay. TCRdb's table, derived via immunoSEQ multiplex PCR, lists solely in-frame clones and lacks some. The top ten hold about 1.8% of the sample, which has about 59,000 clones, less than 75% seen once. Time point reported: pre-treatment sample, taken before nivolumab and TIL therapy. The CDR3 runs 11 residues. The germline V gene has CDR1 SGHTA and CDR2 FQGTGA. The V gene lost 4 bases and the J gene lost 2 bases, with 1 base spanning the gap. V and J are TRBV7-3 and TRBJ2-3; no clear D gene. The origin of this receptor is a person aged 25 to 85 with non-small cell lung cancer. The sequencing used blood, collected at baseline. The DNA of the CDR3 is TGTGCCAGCAGCTCCACAGATACGCAGTATTTT. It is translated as CASSSTDTQYF. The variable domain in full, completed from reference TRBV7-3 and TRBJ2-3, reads GAGVSQTPSNKVTEKGKYVELRCDPISGHTALYWYRQSLGQGPEFLIYFQGTGAADDSGLPNDRFFAVRPEGSVSTLKIQRTERGDSAVYLCASSSTDTQYFGPGTRLTVL.